One and the same sample provided the 7 T cell receptor beta chains below, sequenced in a study of regulatory T cells in long-lasting Graves disease. Library construction for TCR beta used iRepertoire HTBI primers and Arm-PCR of CDR3 regions. TCRdb used MiXCR to reprocess the multiplex PCR reads, holding one entry per CDR3 protein. This table holds around 400,000 distinct CDR3 sequences, roughly 20% found once. The time point denotes: persistent/refractory GD, antithyroid drugs over 5 years with positive TRAb. Following extraction of RNA from PBMCs, that RNA was used to make the TCR library. The sample was peripheral blood mononuclear cells (PBMCs), taken when the disease was refractory, from a patient treated with antithyroid drugs. All receptors derive from a woman aged 40 to 50 with Graves disease.

This clonotype was seen at least ten times. This chain links TRBV6-1 with TRBJ2-5, with 10 bases lining up with TRBD1. This CDR3 spans 13 amino acids. CDR1 is MNHNS and CDR2 is SASEGT in the germline V gene. V shed 6 bases and J 5 bases; nucleotides not matched to a gene: 3. DNA for the CDR3: TGTGCCAGCAGGCCGGACAGGGGGGAGACCCAGTACTTC. This sequence encodes CASRPDRGETQYF.

This clonotype was detected ten times or more. The chain is built from TRBV12-3 or TRBV12-4 and TRBJ2-5; 7 bases fit TRBD2. J was trimmed by 5 bases and V by 3 bases; bases with no gene match: 9. CDR3 length: 15 residues. This CDR3 is CASSFFRGSGETQYF. CDR3 DNA: TGTGCCAGCAGTTTTTTCCGCGGGAGTGGTGAGACCCAGTACTTC.

This clonotype appeared a few times. The chain employs TRBV6-5 and TRBJ1-1; D remains unclear. The CDR3 has 16 residues. V lost 0 bases to trimming and J lost 4 bases, with 15 bases between them. The germline V gene encodes CDR1 MNHEY and CDR2 SVGAGI. The chain's CDR3 is CASSYSNLVVFTEAFF. Written as DNA, the CDR3 is TGTGCCAGCAGTTACTCGAACTTGGTGGTTTTCACTGAAGCTTTCTTT.

This chain connects TRBV6-2 or TRBV6-3 to TRBJ2-2, with 9 bases matching TRBD2. CDR1 is MNHEY and CDR2 is SVGEGT in the germline V gene. V shed 6 bases, J shed 1 base, and the junction held 0 bases outside the gene matches. The CDR3 extends over 14 amino acids. The CDR3 DNA follows: TGTGCCAGCAGGCGGGAGGGGAACACCGGGGAGCTGTTTTTT. Translation gives CASRREGNTGELFF.

This clonotype was seen many times. The chain employs TRBV29-1 and TRBJ1-1; 9 bases fit TRBD1. The V and J ends lost 0 bases and 7 bases, in that order; junction bases with no gene match: 3. There are 13 residues in the CDR3. CDR1 is SQVTM, CDR2 ANQGSEA, per germline. The chain's CDR3 is CSVEEDRGFEAFF. The DNA of the CDR3 is TGCAGCGTTGAAGAGGACAGGGGATTTGAAGCTTTCTTT.

This clonotype was found a few times. The CDR3 DNA follows: TGTGCCACCAGTGAGCCCGGACAGGGGTTCTCCTACGAGCAGTACTTC. Amino acids: CATSEPGQGFSYEQYF. The rearrangement joins TRBV24-1 to TRBJ2-7, with TRBD1 matching 9 bases. V lost 4 bases to trimming and J lost 0 bases; unmatched junction nucleotides: 6. Germline CDR1 and CDR2: KGHDR and SFDVKD. The CDR3 is made up of 16 amino acids.

The V gene is TRBV5-1, the J gene TRBJ2-7; D call uncertain. CDR3 length: 13 amino acids. V lost 2 bases and J lost 3, with 9 bases in between. CDR1 is SGHRS, CDR2 YFSETQ, per germline. CDR3 amino acids: CASSFDLDYEQYF. CDR3 sequence (DNA): TGCGCCAGCAGCTTCGACTTAGACTACGAGCAGTACTTC.